What follows are 15 T cell receptor beta chains derived from one specimen sequenced in a study of human T cells and chemical hapten exposure. Regarding time point: pre-sensitization, week 0. Treatment: therapeutic diphenylcyclopropenone sensitization with weekly scalp DPC. Unfractionated whole blood was the source of the extracted total RNA. TCRdb reanalysed the RACE reads using MiXCR and keeps one entry per CDR3 protein. This sample has tens of thousands of distinct CDR3 sequences; 8.5% to 10% occur once, and the top ten carry 8.5% to 10%. The sequencing here drew on whole blood, taken in connection with sensitization to the hapten diphenylcyclopropenone (DPC). The receptors shown here come from a woman in her twenties or thirties with alopecia areata. Some clones in this sample may be carry-over from other donors' samples.

The chain has TRBV5-1 and TRBJ1-2; D perhaps matches TRBD1 (5 bases). With 0 bases removed from V and 4 bases from J, the gap between germline ends came to 10 bases. The CDR3 runs 14 residues. Germline-derived CDR1 and CDR2 are SGHRS and YFSETQ. The CDR3 DNA reads TGCGCCAGCAGCTTGGCGGCGGACATCTATGGCTACACCTTC. It encodes CASSLAADIYGYTF.

This clonotype has more than one count but fewer than ten. The V and J genes are TRBV6-6 and TRBJ2-2; TRBD2 matches at 11 bases. This CDR3 has 15 residues. Germline values: CDR1 MNHNY, CDR2 SVGAGI (reference sequence). V gave up 7 bases and J gave up 5 bases; unmatched junction bases: 6. The CDR3 reads CASKPLAGVTGELFF. CDR3 sequence (DNA): TGTGCCAGCAAACCACTAGCGGGGGTTACCGGGGAGCTGTTTTTT.

This clonotype was detected a few times. The rearrangement links TRBV19 to TRBJ1-1; a possible D gene is TRBD1 (5 bases). Trimming removed 5 bases at V and 5 bases at J, with 15 bases between. The germline V gene encodes CDR1 LNHDA and CDR2 SQIVND (reference sequence). The CDR3 sequence is 14 residues long. The CDR3 here is CASSSVPGGTEAFF. CDR3 nucleotides: TGTGCCAGTAGTTCGGTTCCGGGGGGGACTGAAGCTTTCTTT. Full variable domain (rest looked up from reference TRBV19 and TRBJ1-1): DGGITQSPKYLFRKEGQNVTLSCEQNLNHDAMYWYRQDPGQGLRLIYYSQIVNDFQKGDIAEGYSVSREKKESFPLTVTSAQKNPTAFYLCASSSVPGGTEAFFGQGTRLTVV.

The chain has TRBV12-3 or TRBV12-4 and TRBJ1-2, with 10 bases aligning to TRBD1. J lost 1 base, V lost 6 bases, and 8 bases had no gene match. The CDR3 consists of 16 residues. CDR3 loop: CASSPSGQGDNYGYTF. The CDR3 DNA reads TGTGCCAGCAGCCCTTCCGGACAGGGGGATAACTATGGCTACACCTTC.

This clonotype appeared many times. This chain uses TRBV18 with TRBJ1-1, with no clear D. Germline CDR1 is KGHSH and CDR2 is LQKENI. The CDR3 runs 14 residues. V shed 0 bases and J shed 4 bases, with 9 bases lying between them. The CDR3 DNA reads as TGTGCCAGCTCACCACCGACCCTCGGCACTGAAGCTTTCTTT. Translating it yields CASSPPTLGTEAFF.

As to this clonotype: Its ends do not fully match the called genes, so a read error is possible. This chain joins TRBV20-1 and TRBJ1-6; 10 bases match TRBD1. CDR3 length: 14 amino acids. Germline assignment: CDR1 DFQATT and CDR2 SNEGSKA (reference sequence). The CDR3 is CSTSFGTGVSPLHF. The DNA of the CDR3 is TGCAGTACTAGTTTCGGGACAGGGGTCTCACCCCTCCACTTT.

This chain links TRBV5-8 with TRBJ2-1, with D uncertain. Trimming left V 8 bases short and J 5 bases short, with 2 bases between. From germline, CDR1 is SGHTS and CDR2 YDEGEE. This CDR3 is built from 9 residues. CDR3 protein: CASNNEQFF. CDR3 bases: TGTGCCAGTAACAATGAGCAGTTCTTC.

This clonotype turned up a few times. The V and J genes are TRBV28 and TRBJ1-2; 7 bases line up with TRBD1. The CDR3 sequence is 15 residues long. The trim removed 3 bases at V and 2 bases at J, leaving 6 bases unmatched. The V gene's germline CDR1 is MDHEN and CDR2 SYDVKM. DNA for the CDR3: TGTGCCAGCAGTTTCCTGGACAGGAAAAACTATGGCTACACCTTC. Translation gives CASSFLDRKNYGYTF.

CDR3 region: CATSLGGTSGNTIYF. CDR3 sequence (DNA): TGTGCCACCAGTCTCGGGGGGACATCTGGAAACACCATATATTTT. The rearrangement links TRBV24-1 to TRBJ1-3; tentative D call: TRBD1 (6 bases). Germline assignment: CDR1 KGHDR and CDR2 SFDVKD. V lost 6 bases to trimming and J lost 1 base, with 12 bases between them. The CDR3 contains 15 residues.

This clonotype was seen more than once but under ten times. The chain is built from TRBV20-1 and TRBJ2-7; 9 bases are a match to TRBD1. The germline V gene encodes CDR1 DFQATT and CDR2 SNEGSKA (reference sequence). The CDR3 runs 13 residues. The CDR3 sequence is CSRATGGDYEQYF. The CDR3 DNA is TGCAGCCGAGCGACAGGGGGGGATTACGAGCAGTACTTC.

In this sample, this clonotype turned up a few times. The V and J genes are TRBV9 and TRBJ2-7; 7 nucleotides match TRBD1. This CDR3 comprises 16 residues. V shed 2 bases, J shed 0 bases, and the junction held 8 bases outside the gene matches. CDR1 SGDLS and CDR2 YYNGEE come from the germline V gene. CDR3 bases: TGTGCCAGCAGCGTCACCCTTGACAGGGCCTCCTACGAGCAGTACTTC. It codes for CASSVTLDRASYEQYF.

This clonotype came up a few times. The rearrangement links TRBV12-3 or TRBV12-4 to TRBJ2-3; TRBD2 aligns across 15 bases. V gave up 6 bases and J gave up 6 bases; unmatched junction bases: 4. The CDR3 contains 15 residues. In DNA form, the CDR3 reads TGTGCCAGCAGCGGGACTAGCGGGGGGTTCGATACGCAGTATTTT. It encodes CASSGTSGGFDTQYF.

This chain links TRBV29-1 with TRBJ1-2; 8 positions agree with TRBD1. With 6 bases clipped from V and 7 bases from J, the junction kept 7 bases outside the gene matches. Germline V lookup: CDR1 SQVTM, CDR2 ANQGSEA. This CDR3 is built from 12 residues. The CDR3 protein is CSVDQGASGYTF. For the CDR3, the DNA is TGCAGCGTAGACCAGGGGGCGAGTGGCTACACCTTC.

This chain joins TRBV12-3 or TRBV12-4 and TRBJ2-5, with D tentatively TRBD2 (7 bases). The CDR3 covers 15 residues. V shed 5 bases and J shed 5 bases, with 18 bases lying between them. The CDR3 loop is CASSASLGGRETQYF. Here the CDR3 DNA reads TGTGCCAGCAGTGCGTCCCTCGGGGGGCGTGAGACCCAGTACTTC.

This chain connects TRBV10-3 to TRBJ1-6; the D is unclear. The germline V gene has CDR1 ENHRY and CDR2 SYGVKD. The CDR3 contains 15 residues. V shed 2 bases and J shed 10 bases, with 15 bases lying between them. In nucleotides, the CDR3 is TGTGCCATCAGTGAGGGGCAGGTAGAGGACTCACCCCTCCACTTT. Its translation is CAISEGQVEDSPLHF.